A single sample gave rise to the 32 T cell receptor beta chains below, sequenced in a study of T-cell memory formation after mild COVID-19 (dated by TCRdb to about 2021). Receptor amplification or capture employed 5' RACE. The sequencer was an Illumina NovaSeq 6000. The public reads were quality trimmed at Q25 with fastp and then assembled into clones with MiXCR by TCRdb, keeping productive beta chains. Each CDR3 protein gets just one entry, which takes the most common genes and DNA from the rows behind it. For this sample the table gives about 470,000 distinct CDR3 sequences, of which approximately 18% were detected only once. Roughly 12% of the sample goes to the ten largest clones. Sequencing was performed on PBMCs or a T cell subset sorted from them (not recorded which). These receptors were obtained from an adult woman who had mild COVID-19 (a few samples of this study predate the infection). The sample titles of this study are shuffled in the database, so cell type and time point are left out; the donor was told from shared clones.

The CDR3 DNA reads as TGTGCCAGCAGTGAGGTGACCCACCTTGTGGGCACTGAAGCTTTCTTT. Residues: CASSEVTHLVGTEAFF. This chain links TRBV2 with TRBJ1-1, with D uncertain. From germline, CDR1 is SNHLY and CDR2 FYNNEI. Trimming left V 3 bases short and J 4 bases short, with 18 bases between. The length of the CDR3 is 16 residues.

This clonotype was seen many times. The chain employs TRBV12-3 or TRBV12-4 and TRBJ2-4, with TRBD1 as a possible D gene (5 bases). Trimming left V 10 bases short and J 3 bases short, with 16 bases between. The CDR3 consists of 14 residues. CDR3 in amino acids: CAIRGPGVKNIQYF. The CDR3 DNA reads TGTGCCATTAGGGGCCCGGGTGTCAAAAACATTCAGTACTTC.

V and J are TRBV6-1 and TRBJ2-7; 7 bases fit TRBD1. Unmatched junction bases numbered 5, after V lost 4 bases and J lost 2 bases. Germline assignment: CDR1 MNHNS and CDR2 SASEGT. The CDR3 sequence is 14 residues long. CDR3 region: CASSGRTGTYEQYF. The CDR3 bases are TGTGCCAGCAGTGGGAGGACAGGTACCTACGAGCAGTACTTC.

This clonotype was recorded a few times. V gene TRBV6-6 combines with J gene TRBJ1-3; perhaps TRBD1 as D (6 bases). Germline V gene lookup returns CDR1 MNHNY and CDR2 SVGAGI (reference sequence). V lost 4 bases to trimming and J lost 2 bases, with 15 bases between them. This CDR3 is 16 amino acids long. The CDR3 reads CASSSDRTVTGNTIYF. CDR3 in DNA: TGTGCCAGCAGTTCCGACCGGACAGTTACTGGAAACACCATATATTTT.

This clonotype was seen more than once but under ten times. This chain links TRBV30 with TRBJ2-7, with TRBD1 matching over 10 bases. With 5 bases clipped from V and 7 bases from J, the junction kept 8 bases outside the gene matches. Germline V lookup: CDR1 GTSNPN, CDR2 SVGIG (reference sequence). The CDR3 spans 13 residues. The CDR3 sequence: CAWGQGGGVEQYF. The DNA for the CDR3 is TGTGCCTGGGGACAGGGGGGAGGCGTGGAGCAGTACTTC.

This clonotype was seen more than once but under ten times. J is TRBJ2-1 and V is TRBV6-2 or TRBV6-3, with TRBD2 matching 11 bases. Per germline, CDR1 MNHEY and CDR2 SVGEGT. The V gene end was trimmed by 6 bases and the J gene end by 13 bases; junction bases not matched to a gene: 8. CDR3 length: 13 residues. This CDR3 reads CASSVAGGPSQFF. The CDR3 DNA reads TGTGCCAGCAGCGTAGCGGGGGGGCCCTCCCAGTTCTTC.

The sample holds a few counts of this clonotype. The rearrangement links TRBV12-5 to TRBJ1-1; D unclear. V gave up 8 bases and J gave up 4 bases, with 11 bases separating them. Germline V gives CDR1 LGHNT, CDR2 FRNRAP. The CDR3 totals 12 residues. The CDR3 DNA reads TGTGCTAGTTCCGGGGAGTTCACTGAAGCTTTCTTT. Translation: CASSGEFTEAFF.

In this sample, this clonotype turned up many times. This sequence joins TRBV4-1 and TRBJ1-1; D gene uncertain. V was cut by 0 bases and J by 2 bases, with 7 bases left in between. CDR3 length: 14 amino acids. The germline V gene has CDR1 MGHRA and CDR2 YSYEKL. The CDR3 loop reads CASSQEDGNTEAFF. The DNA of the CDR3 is TGCGCCAGCAGCCAAGAGGACGGTAACACTGAAGCTTTCTTT.

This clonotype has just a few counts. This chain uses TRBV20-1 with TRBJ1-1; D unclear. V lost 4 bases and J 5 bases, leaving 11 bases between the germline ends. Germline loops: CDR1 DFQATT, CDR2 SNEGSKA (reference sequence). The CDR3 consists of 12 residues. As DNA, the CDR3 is TGCAGTGCTAAGCCGGGAGGAACTGAAGCTTTCTTT. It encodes CSAKPGGTEAFF.

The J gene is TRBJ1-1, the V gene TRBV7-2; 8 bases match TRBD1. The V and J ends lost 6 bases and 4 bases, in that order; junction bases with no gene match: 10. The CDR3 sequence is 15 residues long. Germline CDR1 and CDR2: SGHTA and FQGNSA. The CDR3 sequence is CASRHDRGTGTEAFF. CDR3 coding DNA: TGTGCCAGCAGACACGACAGGGGCACGGGCACTGAAGCTTTCTTT.

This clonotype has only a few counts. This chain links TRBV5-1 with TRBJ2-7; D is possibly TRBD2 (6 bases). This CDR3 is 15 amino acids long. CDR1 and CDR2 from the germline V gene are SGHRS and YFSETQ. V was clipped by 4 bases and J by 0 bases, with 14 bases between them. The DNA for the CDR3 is TGCGCCAGCAGCGCCCCAACCGGGGGCTCCTACGAGCAGTACTTC. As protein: CASSAPTGGSYEQYF.

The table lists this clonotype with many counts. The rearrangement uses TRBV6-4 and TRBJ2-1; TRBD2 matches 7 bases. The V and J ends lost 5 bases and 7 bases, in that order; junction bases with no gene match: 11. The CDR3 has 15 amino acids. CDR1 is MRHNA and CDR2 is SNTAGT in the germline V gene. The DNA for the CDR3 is TGTGCCAGCAGTCGGTCGAGCGGGGCTCAGAATGAGCAGTTCTTC. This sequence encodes CASSRSSGAQNEQFF.

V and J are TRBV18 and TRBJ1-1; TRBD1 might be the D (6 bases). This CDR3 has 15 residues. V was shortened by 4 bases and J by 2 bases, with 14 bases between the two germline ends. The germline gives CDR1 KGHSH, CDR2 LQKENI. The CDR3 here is CASSRAGDSNTEAFF. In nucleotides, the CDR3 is TGTGCCAGCTCACGGGCAGGGGATTCCAACACTGAAGCTTTCTTT.

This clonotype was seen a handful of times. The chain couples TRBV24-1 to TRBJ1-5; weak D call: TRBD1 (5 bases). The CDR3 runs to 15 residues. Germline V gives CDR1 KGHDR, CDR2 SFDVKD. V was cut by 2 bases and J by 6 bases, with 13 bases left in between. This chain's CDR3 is CATSDSSRVGQPQHF. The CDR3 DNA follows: TGTGCCACCAGTGATTCGAGCAGGGTTGGTCAGCCCCAGCATTTT.

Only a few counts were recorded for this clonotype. CDR3 protein: CASSWDRGEQYF. The CDR3 bases are TGCGCCAGCAGCTGGGACAGGGGGGAGCAGTACTTC. The chain uses TRBV5-1 and TRBJ2-7, with 11 bases lining up with TRBD1. V shed 3 bases, J shed 7 bases, and the junction held 0 bases outside the gene matches. The germline CDR1 and CDR2 sequences are SGHRS and YFSETQ. The CDR3 is made up of 12 amino acids.

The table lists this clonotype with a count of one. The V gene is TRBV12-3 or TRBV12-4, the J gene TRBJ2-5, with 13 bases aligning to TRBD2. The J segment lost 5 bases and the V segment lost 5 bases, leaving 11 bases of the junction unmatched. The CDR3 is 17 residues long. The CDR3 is CASSLGTSGAFWETQYF. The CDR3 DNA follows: TGTGCCAGCAGTCTTGGGACTAGCGGGGCCTTCTGGGAGACCCAGTACTTC.

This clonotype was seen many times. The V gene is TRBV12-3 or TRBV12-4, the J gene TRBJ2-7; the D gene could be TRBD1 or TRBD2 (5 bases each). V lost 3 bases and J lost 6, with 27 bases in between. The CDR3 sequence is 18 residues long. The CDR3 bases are TGTGCCAGCAGTTTTAGGACCCACGGGGCGCTCGGCCTAGTCGAGCAGTACTTC. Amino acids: CASSFRTHGALGLVEQYF.

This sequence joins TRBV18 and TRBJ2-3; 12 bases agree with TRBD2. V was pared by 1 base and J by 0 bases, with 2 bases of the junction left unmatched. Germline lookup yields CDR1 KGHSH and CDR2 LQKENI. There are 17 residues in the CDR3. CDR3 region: CASSPRLAGESTDTQYF. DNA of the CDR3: TGTGCCAGCTCACCACGACTAGCGGGGGAGAGCACAGATACGCAGTATTTT.

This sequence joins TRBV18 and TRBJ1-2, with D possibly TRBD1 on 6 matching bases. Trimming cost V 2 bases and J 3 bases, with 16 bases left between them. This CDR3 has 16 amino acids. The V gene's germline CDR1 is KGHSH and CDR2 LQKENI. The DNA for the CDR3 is TGTGCCAGCTCACCAATGTATACAGGGTTCTACTATGGCTACACCTTC. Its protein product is CASSPMYTGFYYGYTF.

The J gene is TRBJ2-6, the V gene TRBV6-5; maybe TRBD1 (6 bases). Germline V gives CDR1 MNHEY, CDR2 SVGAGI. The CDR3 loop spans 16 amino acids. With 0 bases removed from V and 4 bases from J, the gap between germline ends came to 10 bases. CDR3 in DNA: TGTGCCAGCAGTTACTCGTGGGGGCGGGGGGCCAACGTCCTGACTTTC. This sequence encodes CASSYSWGRGANVLTF.

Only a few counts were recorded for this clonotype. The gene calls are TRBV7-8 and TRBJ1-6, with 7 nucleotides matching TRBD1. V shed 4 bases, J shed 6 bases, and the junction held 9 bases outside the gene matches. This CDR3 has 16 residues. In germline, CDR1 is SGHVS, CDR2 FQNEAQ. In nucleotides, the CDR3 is TGTGCCAGCAGCTCCCATCAGGGGGTGGGTAATTCACCCCTCCACTTT. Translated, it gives CASSSHQGVGNSPLHF.

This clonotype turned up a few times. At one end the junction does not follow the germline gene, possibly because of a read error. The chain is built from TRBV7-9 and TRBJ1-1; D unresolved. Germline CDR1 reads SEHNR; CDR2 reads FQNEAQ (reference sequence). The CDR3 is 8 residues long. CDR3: CASSSTKF. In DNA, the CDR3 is TGTGCCAGCAGCTCGACTAAGTTT.

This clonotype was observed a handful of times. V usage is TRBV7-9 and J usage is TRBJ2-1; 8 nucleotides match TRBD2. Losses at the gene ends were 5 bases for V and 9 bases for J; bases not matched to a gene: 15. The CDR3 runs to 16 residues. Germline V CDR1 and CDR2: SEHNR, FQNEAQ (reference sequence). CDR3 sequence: CASSQPGTRFFGEQFF. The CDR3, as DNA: TGTGCCAGCAGCCAGCCCGGGACTAGATTCTTTGGTGAGCAGTTCTTC.

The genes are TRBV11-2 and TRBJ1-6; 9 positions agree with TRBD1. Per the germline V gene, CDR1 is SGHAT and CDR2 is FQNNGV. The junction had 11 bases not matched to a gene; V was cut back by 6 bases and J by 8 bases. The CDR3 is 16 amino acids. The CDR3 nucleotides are TGTGCCAGCAGATCCACAGGGGGCGGGGGGGATTCACCCCTCCACTTT. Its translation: CASRSTGGGGDSPLHF.

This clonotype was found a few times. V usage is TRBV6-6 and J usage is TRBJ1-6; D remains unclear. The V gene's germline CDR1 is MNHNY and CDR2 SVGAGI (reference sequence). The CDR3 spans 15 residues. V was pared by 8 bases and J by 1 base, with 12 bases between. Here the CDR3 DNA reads TGTGCCAGCTGTTCGAAAATGTCCTATAATTCACCCCTCCACTTT. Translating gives CASCSKMSYNSPLHF.

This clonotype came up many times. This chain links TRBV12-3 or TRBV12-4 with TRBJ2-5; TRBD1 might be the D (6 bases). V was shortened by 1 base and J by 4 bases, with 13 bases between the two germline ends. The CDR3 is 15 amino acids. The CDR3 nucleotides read TGTGCCAGCAGTTTAGGAGGCCAGGGGCCAGAGACCCAGTACTTC. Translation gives CASSLGGQGPETQYF.

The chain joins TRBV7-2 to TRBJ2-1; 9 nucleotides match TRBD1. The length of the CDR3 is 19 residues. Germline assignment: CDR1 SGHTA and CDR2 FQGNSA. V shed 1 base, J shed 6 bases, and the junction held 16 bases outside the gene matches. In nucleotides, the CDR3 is TGTGCCAGCAGCTTAGACGGGCTCAGGGACAGGGTGTGGAGCAATGAGCAGTTCTTC. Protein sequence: CASSLDGLRDRVWSNEQFF.

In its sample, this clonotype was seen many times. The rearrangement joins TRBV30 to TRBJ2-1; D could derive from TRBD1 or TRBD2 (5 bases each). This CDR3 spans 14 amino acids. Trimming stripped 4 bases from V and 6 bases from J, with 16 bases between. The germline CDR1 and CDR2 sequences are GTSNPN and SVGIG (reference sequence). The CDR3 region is CAWTRGAGRNEQFF. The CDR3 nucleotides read TGTGCCTGGACCCGAGGGGCTGGACGCAATGAGCAGTTCTTC.

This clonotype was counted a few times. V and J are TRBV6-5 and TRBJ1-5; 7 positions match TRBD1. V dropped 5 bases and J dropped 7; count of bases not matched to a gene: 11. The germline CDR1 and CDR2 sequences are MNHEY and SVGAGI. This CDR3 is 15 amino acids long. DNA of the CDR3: TGTGCCAGCAGTCCCACACCGACAGGGCGGCAGCCCCAGCATTTT. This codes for CASSPTPTGRQPQHF.

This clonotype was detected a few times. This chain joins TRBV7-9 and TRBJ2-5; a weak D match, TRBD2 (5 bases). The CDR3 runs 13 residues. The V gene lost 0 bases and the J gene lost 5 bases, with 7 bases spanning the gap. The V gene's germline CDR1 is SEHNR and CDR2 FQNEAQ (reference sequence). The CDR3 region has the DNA TGTGCCAGCAGCTTAGCTTCGGGGGAGACCCAGTACTTC. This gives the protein CASSLASGETQYF.

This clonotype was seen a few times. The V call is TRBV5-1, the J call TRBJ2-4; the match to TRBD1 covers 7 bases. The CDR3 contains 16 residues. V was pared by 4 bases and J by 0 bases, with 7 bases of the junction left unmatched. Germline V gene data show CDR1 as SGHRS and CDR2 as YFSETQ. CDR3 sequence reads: CASSIDRDIAKNIQYF. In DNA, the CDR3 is TGCGCCAGCAGCATAGACAGGGATATAGCCAAAAACATTCAGTACTTC.

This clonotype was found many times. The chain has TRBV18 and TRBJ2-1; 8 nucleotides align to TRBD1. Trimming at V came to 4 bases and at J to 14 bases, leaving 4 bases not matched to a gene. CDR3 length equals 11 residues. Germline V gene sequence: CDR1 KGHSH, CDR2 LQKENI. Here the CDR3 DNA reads TGTGCCAGCTCACTCGACAGGGGCGAGTTCTTC. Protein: CASSLDRGEFF. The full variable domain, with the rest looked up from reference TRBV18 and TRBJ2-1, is NAGVMQNPRHLVRRRGQEARLRCSPMKGHSHVYWYRQLPEEGLKFMVYLQKENIIDESGMPKERFSAEFPKEGPSILRIQQVVRGDSAAYFCASSLDRGEFFGPGTRLTVL.